A selection of T cell receptor beta chains follows, all from one sample in a study of CD8 T cells in Susac syndrome. Each CDR3 protein gets one entry after TCRdb re-called the immunoSEQ multiplex PCR reads with MiXCR. The sample shows roughly 400,000 distinct CDR3 sequences, more than 80% of them seen only once. Specimen: CD8+ T cells from PBMCs. The origin of the receptors is a human donor with multiple sclerosis. Each CDR3 is given with its conserved first and last residue. The D gene is left open where the match is weak. Only some rows state a clone size, as once, few, many or a class for expanded clones.

d_call j_call v_call clone_size cdr3_nt cdr3_aa
TRBD1 TRBJ2-5 TRBV12-5 - TGTGCTAGTGGTTTGACCGGGACAGGGGATCAGGAGACCCAGTACTTC CASGLTGTGDQETQYF
TRBD2 TRBJ2-3 TRBV7-6 - TGTGCCAGCAGCGAGACTAGCGGGAGGCCCGATACGCAGTATTTT CASSETSGRPDTQYF
- TRBJ1-5 TRBV7-2 - TGTGCCAGCCACTCGGTAGATAGTCAGGAGCCCCAGCATTTT CASHSVDSQEPQHF
- TRBJ2-1 TRBV4-1 once TGCGCCAGCAGCCAAGGAAGTCTATACAATGAGCAGTTCTTC CASSQGSLYNEQFF
TRBD1 TRBJ1-6 TRBV30 once TGTGCCTGGAGTGACTCACAGGGGGAGATCTATAATTCACCCCTCCACTTT CAWSDSQGEIYNSPLHF
TRBD2 TRBJ2-7 TRBV9 - TGTGCCAGCAGCGCTTCGGGGACTAGCGGGGGGCCCCCCTACGAGCAGTACTTC CASSASGTSGGPPYEQYF
TRBD1 TRBJ2-1 TRBV9 - TGTGCCAGCAGCGCCCCAGGGGGTCCCTACAATGAGCAGTTCTTC CASSAPGGPYNEQFF
- TRBJ2-2 TRBV29-1 - TGCAGCGTTCACGAGGGGACCGGGGAGCTGTTTTTT CSVHEGTGELFF
- TRBJ2-7 TRBV15 - TGTGCCACCAGCAGAGGTTGGGGGTTCTCCTACGAGCAGTACTTC CATSRGWGFSYEQYF
TRBD1 TRBJ2-7 TRBV29-1 - TGCAGCGTTGAAAAGACAGGGGCTATTCTCGAGCAGTACTTC CSVEKTGAILEQYF
TRBD2 TRBJ2-1 TRBV12-3/TRBV12-4 - TGTGCCAGCAGTTTTGGGCGGGAGATCTCCTACAATGAGCAGTTCTTC CASSFGREISYNEQFF
- TRBJ1-1 TRBV27 - TGTGCCAGCAGTTCATTGCCTCCCACTGAAGCTTTCTTT CASSSLPPTEAFF
TRBD2 TRBJ2-1 TRBV27 - TGTGCCAGCACCCCGGGACTAGCGGGTTTCGATGAGCAGTTCTTC CASTPGLAGFDEQFF
- TRBJ2-7 TRBV2 - TGTGCCAGCCAGAGGCGGCAGGGCTACGAGCAGTACTTC CASQRRQGYEQYF